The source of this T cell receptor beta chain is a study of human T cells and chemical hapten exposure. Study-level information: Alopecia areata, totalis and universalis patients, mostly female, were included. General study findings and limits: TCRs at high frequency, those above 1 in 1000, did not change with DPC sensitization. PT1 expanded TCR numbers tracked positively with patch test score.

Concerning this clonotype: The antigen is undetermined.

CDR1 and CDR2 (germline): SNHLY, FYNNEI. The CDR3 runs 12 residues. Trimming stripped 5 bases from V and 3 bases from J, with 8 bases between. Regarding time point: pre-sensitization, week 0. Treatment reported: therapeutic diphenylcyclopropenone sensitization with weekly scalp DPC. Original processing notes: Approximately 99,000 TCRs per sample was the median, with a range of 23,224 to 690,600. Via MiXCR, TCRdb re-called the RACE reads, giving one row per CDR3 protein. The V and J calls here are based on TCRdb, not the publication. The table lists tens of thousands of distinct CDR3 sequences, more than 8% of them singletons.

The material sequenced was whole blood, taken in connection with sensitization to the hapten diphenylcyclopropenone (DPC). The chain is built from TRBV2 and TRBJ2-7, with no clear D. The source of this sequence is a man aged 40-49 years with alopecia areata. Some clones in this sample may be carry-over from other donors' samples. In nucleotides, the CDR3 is TGTGCCAGCAGTAGGCAAGTCTACGAGCAGTACTTC. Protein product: CASSRQVYEQYF.